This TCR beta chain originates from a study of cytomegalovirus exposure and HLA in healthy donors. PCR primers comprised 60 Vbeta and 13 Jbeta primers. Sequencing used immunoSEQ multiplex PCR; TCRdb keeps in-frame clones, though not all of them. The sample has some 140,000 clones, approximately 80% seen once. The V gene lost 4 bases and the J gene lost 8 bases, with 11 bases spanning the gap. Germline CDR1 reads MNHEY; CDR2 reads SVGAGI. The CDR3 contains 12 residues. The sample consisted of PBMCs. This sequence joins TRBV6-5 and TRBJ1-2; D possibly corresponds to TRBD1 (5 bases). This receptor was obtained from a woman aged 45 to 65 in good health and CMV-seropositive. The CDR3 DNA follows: TGTGCCAGCAGTTTTTCAGGGAAAGGCTACACCTTC. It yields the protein CASSFSGKGYTF.